This T cell receptor beta chain is from a study of cytomegalovirus exposure and HLA in healthy donors (dated by TCRdb to 2016 to 2017). For context, the study as a whole: In an earlier analysis of about 560 of the donors, about 270 Gb of sequence data and 95 million to 130 million unique TCR beta sequences from roughly 200 million T cells were reported. About 300 gigabases of sequencing data and around 87 million unique TCR sequences were included in an early release covering 550 to 800 HLA-typed donors. Of the 350 to 450 genotyped donors, 65% to 90% fell in the genetic ancestry cluster associated with self-reported Caucasian donors. The study aimed to test whether signatures of past pathogen exposure could be identified by cataloging public T cell receptors. The study used immunosequencing to profile the T cell repertoires of more than 650 subjects and linked those repertoires to cytomegalovirus serostatus. Besides the first cohort of roughly 700 subjects, a separate validation cohort made up of some 110 different subjects was used. High-throughput TCR immunosequencing, statistical association of individual TCRs with disease status, and machine learning were combined to predict cytomegalovirus infection status. A later analysis re-analyzed previously published TCR beta repertoires from 600 to 850 donors and added high-resolution HLA genotyping to study TCR occurrence patterns. The later analysis used no new phenotypic data to find candidate immune exposures, relying instead on TCR beta sequences and their occurrence across donors. In an earlier analysis of roughly 580 of the donors, high-throughput TCR beta sequencing was used to judge whether each TCR beta V gene segment behaved as functional or pseudogenic. Donor age, sex, ethnicity and CMV serostatus were compiled together with the repertoire data. In a later genetic analysis, genome-wide SNP genotypes for about three fifths of the roughly 670 donors were used, and that subset was treated as a discovery cohort. All discovery cohort repertoires had been generated on a single sequencing platform. HLA typing covered class I and class II loci at four-digit resolution. The number of donors typed differed by locus, with 629-630 for A, B, C, DRB1 and DQB1, approximately 500 for DQA1, about 610 for DPA1, and 472 for DPB1. Roughly 5 DR-DQ haplotypes were handled as single units for association and clustering because linkage in the cohort was strong. Among roughly 400 genotyped donors of the cohort, an average of about 240,000 unique TCR beta nucleotide sequences were sequenced per donor, about a sixth of them non-productive. Results the study describes overall, beyond this receptor: The study listed 150 to 200 TCR beta chains as associated with cytomegalovirus. This cohort had only TCR beta chains sequenced, and the lack of alpha or paired-chain data limited which features could be detected. When HLA alleles, especially DR and DQ, strongly co-occurred, TCR associations were difficult to assign to individual alleles. A group of highly shared sequence variants was considered likely to be a technical artifact of the sequencing pipeline. The presence/absence analyses assumed that sequencing depth was roughly uniform across donors, and that assumption may not be true. Most CMV-associated TCR beta chains appeared to be HLA-restricted in a later analysis, and the HLA associations seemed to be driven largely by CMV exposure. Compared with the approximately 700-donor mean, donors in an Asian-associated ancestry cluster had fewer N-insertions in productive TCRs, according to a later genetic analysis. The authors suggested that the approach could potentially be extended to other disease states and immunological phenotypes. A few of the identified cytomegalovirus-associated TCR beta chains were confirmed in vitro to be specific for cytomegalovirus antigens. In a later analysis, over 15,000 TCR beta sequences were associated with specific HLA alleles at a false discovery rate of 0.05. Compared with equally common non-associated chains, HLA-associated TCR beta chains in a later analysis were more clonally expanded and had lower generation probabilities. In both the original and validation cohorts, the classifier was reported to diagnose cytomegalovirus status with high specificity and sensitivity. The earlier analysis of approximately 560 of the donors excluded approximately 17 rarely observed V segments, including chromosome 9 orphons, because counts were too low. Because some donors lacked HLA typing at each locus, the association tests relied only on the typed subset. Because the 87-base-pair reads could not distinguish some IMGT-functional V segments, including TRBV6-2 and TRBV6-3, those segments were excluded. In an earlier analysis of about 600 of the donors, most TCR beta V segments appeared in productive rearrangements about 87% or about 30% of the time, broadly matching IMGT annotations. While some public TCRs were present in many individuals, most TCR sequences turned up only very rarely across donors. V-gene and J-gene trimming of TCR beta chains was associated with a missense DCLRE1C variant in a later genetic analysis, and the association was replicated in an independent cohort. CMV serostatus was the only immune exposure information available for the cohort. In a later analysis, the rate of TCR association differed among HLA loci, with DRB1 alleles having the most associated TCRs and HLA-C alleles having the fewest. A further reported finding was that TCR beta sequences accurately predicted the HLA-A and HLA-B alleles for most subjects in the first cohort. A later analysis reported that several top co-occurrence clusters appeared linked to parvovirus B19, influenza, CMV and Epstein-Barr virus. Correlated functional status among segregating V segments might reflect linkage disequilibrium, but an unknown experimental factor could not be ruled out.

Details on this clone: There is no known antigen for this receptor. Nothing much larger sits one base from this clone, and base qualities are not available.

The library relied on the immunoSEQ multiplex PCR assay. For the multiplex PCR, a mixture combining 60 forward primers for TCR Vbeta segments and 13 reverse primers for TCR Jbeta segments was used. Amplification of the CDR3 region of rearranged TCR beta genes was performed with a multiplex PCR assay on genomic DNA. Amplified TCR beta libraries were sequenced as 87-base-pair reads on the Illumina HiSeq System. Per the original workflow: A later analysis counted about 80 million unique TCR beta chains across the 600 to 850 repertoires, and about 10 million of these chains were shared by at least two donors. Raw reads were error-corrected and collapsed into unique sequences by a nearest-neighbor algorithm in which closely related sequences were merged to remove PCR and sequencing errors. CDR3 sequences were aligned to IMGT reference sequences to assign V, D and J gene segments. For a sequence to be retained, a match of at least six nucleotides was required to both a V gene segment and a J gene segment. A rearrangement counted as productive if the CDR3 had no stop codons and remained in frame with V and J, and every other rearrangement counted as non-productive. Following IMGT convention, CDR3 was defined as the stretch from the second conserved V-encoded cysteine up to the conserved J-encoded phenylalanine. In an earlier analysis of approximately 500 of the donors, sequences lacking an unambiguous match to a single V gene segment were excluded. In an earlier analysis of some 590 of the donors, a V segment was called functional when productive rearrangements were above 56.7%, and segregating when the standard deviation between donors exceeded 5%. A statistical classification framework was built to diagnose cytomegalovirus status from the catalog of TCR beta chain sequences. In a later analysis, V and J genes were assigned by comparing TCR nucleotide sequences against IMGT/GENE-DB human TR gene sequences. The TCRdist pipeline was used in a later analysis to assign CDR3 sequences and most-parsimonious VDJ recombination scenarios. In a later analysis, each TCR beta chain was defined by its CDR3 amino acid sequence together with its V-gene family, and reads lacking a unique V-gene family were excluded. A later analysis removed 592 highly shared, low-generation-probability nucleotide sequences to deal with suspected cross-contamination and a sequencing artifact. For each public chain, a later analysis derived a clonal expansion index from normalized ranks of inferred template counts within each repertoire. In a later analysis, generation probabilities were computed using a VDJ recombination model fitted to out-of-frame rearrangements, and the results were checked against IGoR. In a later analysis, TCR-TCR, TCR-HLA and TCR-CMV co-occurrence was scored with hypergeometric tests, and a repertoire-size bias correction was applied to TCR pairs. In a later analysis, false discovery rates were estimated by permuting HLA or CMV assignments 20 times. In a later analysis, co-occurring TCRs were grouped using DBSCAN, and TCRdist sequence similarity was added for clustering within HLA-allele-positive subsets. Co-occurrence clustering excluded repertoires with fewer than 30,000 or more than 120,000 public chains, plus five with anomalous nucleotide sharing. TCRdb obtained this table from immuneACCESS and retained in-frame rearrangements with V and J assigned. These tables miss some clones; where compared with another copy, unresolved V genes account for less than half of the shortfall, and the remainder is unexplained. That table gives V, J and clone size, and the DNA gave D and trimming. Counted in this sample were some 97,000 clones; approximately 80% of them appeared once. In total, the top ten clones hold roughly 4% of the sample.

Taken from the germline V gene, the CDR1 and CDR2 loops are SGDLS and YYNGEE. The CDR3 contains 18 residues, cysteine and phenylalanine counted. The only DNA kept is the CDR3, 54 bases in frame from the first base. Relative to germline, V is 0 bases shorter and J is 2 bases shorter, with 19 bases between their ends. The cohort was made up of 666 healthy bone marrow donors. All cohort members were sampled while nominally healthy, although unrecorded immune exposures were likely present. The donor was CMV seropositive and belonged to the group of 250 to 300 seropositive cohort members. A peripheral blood sample was collected from each donor, and TCR beta sequencing was performed on peripheral blood mononuclear cells. The Qiagen DNeasy Blood Extraction Kit was used to extract genomic DNA from the blood cell samples.

The rearrangement combines TRBV9 with TRBJ2-3; the best D guess is TRBD2, with 6 bases matching. The specimen was PBMCs. The receptor was derived from a female donor in good health and CMV-seropositive. The CDR3 reads CASSVGVAASVFTDTQYF. The DNA sequence follows: TGTGCCAGCAGCGTAGGGGTTGCGGCTAGCGTTTTCACAGATACGCAGTATTTT.